The 22 T cell receptor beta chains below come from one sample, sequenced in a study of CXCR3-negative and CXCR3-positive naive CD8 T cells. UMI-labeled TRB cDNA libraries were prepared by 5' RACE. TCRdb re-called the 5' RACE reads; every CDR3 protein appears as one record, without DNA. The repertoire shows about 150,000 distinct CDR3 sequences; the top ten hold around 0.41%. Broader study findings: CXCR3-positive naive cells had TRB CDR3s that were more hydrophobic than CXCR3-negative naive cells had.

Which antigens these TCRs recognize remains unknown. Source material: naive CXCR3+ CD8+ T cells from blood. Specified subset: CD45RO-CCR7+CD27+CD95- naive CD8+ T cells expressing CXCR3 (TNR3+). These receptors were taken from a human donor in good health. Some clones in this sample may be carry-over from other donors' samples.

The rearrangement links TRBV11-2 to TRBJ2-7; there is no DNA to check the TCRdb D call of TRBD2. The CDR3 is 17 amino acids. Germline V gene lookup returns CDR1 SGHAT and CDR2 FQNNGV. The CDR3 here is CASSLESGTSGIYEQYF.

This rearrangement joins TRBV27 to TRBJ1-5; TCRdb's D call, TRBD1, is unchecked because there is no DNA. The CDR3 runs to 14 residues. Germline values: CDR1 MNHEY, CDR2 SMNVEV (reference sequence). The CDR3 sequence: CASSLTGANQPQHF.

The chain couples TRBV12-3 or TRBV12-4 to TRBJ2-1; TCRdb outputs TRBD1, but without DNA this stays unchecked. This CDR3 has 13 residues. The CDR3 reads CASRGGNYNEQFF.

This chain uses TRBV12-3 or TRBV12-4 with TRBJ1-1. The CDR3 totals 14 residues. The CDR3 loop reads CASSLESGILIVFF.

The rearrangement uses TRBV15 and TRBJ2-7; TCRdb outputs TRBD1, but without DNA this stays unchecked. CDR3 length: 15 residues. Germline V gene data show CDR1 as LNHNV and CDR2 as YYDKDF (reference sequence). CDR3 loop: CATSFGTGGLYEQYF.

V usage is TRBV4-3 and J usage is TRBJ2-7. This CDR3 is 15 amino acids long. The germline V gene has CDR1 LGHNA and CDR2 YSLEER. The CDR3 protein is CASSQDRTASYEQYF.

This chain links TRBV29-1 with TRBJ2-2; TCRdb designates TRBD1, a call that cannot be tested without DNA. The CDR3 has 12 residues. The V gene's germline CDR1 is SQVTM and CDR2 ANQGSEA. The CDR3 sequence is CSVTGVAGELFF.

The chain recombines TRBV7-3 with TRBJ2-1; TCRdb reports TRBD2, a call that lacks DNA to check it against. CDR1 SGHTA and CDR2 FQGTGA come from the germline V gene. The CDR3 consists of 15 residues. CDR3 region: CASSTLAGGSNEQFF.

This CDR3 is CASSVASYAYEQYF. The chain carries TRBV27 and TRBJ2-7. Germline CDR1 reads MNHEY; CDR2 reads SMNVEV (reference sequence). The CDR3 covers 14 residues.

The V call is TRBV20-1, the J call TRBJ2-5; TCRdb lists TRBD1, though no DNA is available to test this call. The length of the CDR3 is 14 residues. Germline lookup yields CDR1 DFQATT and CDR2 SNEGSKA (reference sequence). This CDR3 is CSARTAQGGLAQYF.

This sequence joins TRBV4-3 and TRBJ2-5. The CDR3 runs 15 residues. Germline CDR1 reads LGHNA; CDR2 reads YSLEER. The CDR3 sequence is CASSRKSTKGETQYF.

The CDR3 loop is CASSGGGQAVPNYGYTF. This chain joins TRBV9 and TRBJ1-2; TCRdb's D gene call, TRBD1, goes unchecked for lack of DNA. CDR1 is SGDLS and CDR2 is YYNGEE in the germline V gene. The CDR3 spans 17 residues.

This chain links TRBV21-1 with TRBJ2-3; TCRdb indicates TRBD1, and absent DNA this call remains unverified. TRBV21-1 corresponds to a pseudogene. CDR3 length equals 19 residues. This chain's CDR3 is CASRFCIRPGADSTDTQYF.

The V and J genes are TRBV28 and TRBJ2-7; TCRdb indicates TRBD1, and absent DNA this call remains unverified. Per germline, CDR1 MDHEN and CDR2 SYDVKM. The CDR3 runs 17 residues. CDR3 sequence reads: CASTIWGQGRGTYEQYF.

The chain is built from TRBV29-1 and TRBJ1-1. CDR1 is SQVTM, CDR2 ANQGSEA, per germline. The CDR3 consists of 14 residues. CDR3 region: CSVEAGGVGTEAFF. Full variable domain (missing parts from reference TRBV29-1 and TRBJ1-1): SAVISQKPSRDICQRGTSLTIQCQVDSQVTMMFWYRQQPGQSLTLIATANQGSEATYESGFVIDKFPISRPNLTFSTLTVSNMSPEDSSIYLCSVEAGGVGTEAFFGQGTRLTVV.

The V gene is TRBV6-6, the J gene TRBJ1-4. The CDR3 runs to 14 residues. Germline V gene lookup returns CDR1 MNHNY and CDR2 SVGAGI (reference sequence). This chain's CDR3 is CASSSGGELEKLFF.

The chain links TRBV7-6 to TRBJ2-1; lacking DNA, the TRBD2 call made by TCRdb goes unchecked. CDR3 length: 16 residues. Germline V gives CDR1 SGHVS, CDR2 FNYEAQ. CDR3 loop: CASSLEGLADYNEQFF.

This chain links TRBV6-2 or TRBV6-3 with TRBJ2-7; the TRBD1 assignment by TCRdb is unverifiable without DNA. Germline V gene data show CDR1 as MNHEY and CDR2 as SVGEGT. CDR3 size: 14 residues. CDR3 protein: CASTAREEVNEQYF.

The rearrangement links TRBV7-3 to TRBJ2-1; lacking DNA, the TRBD1 call made by TCRdb goes unchecked. This CDR3 comprises 15 residues. In germline, CDR1 is SGHTA, CDR2 FQGTGA. The CDR3 here is CASSPFSGGSIEQFF.

The J gene is TRBJ2-1, the V gene TRBV29-1; no DNA is available, so the TRBD1 call from TCRdb remains unchecked. CDR3 length: 14 residues. Germline values: CDR1 SQVTM, CDR2 ANQGSEA. Here the CDR3 reads CSVPIGGALNEQFF.

The chain combines TRBV28 with TRBJ2-3. The germline CDR1 and CDR2 sequences are MDHEN and SYDVKM. The CDR3 sequence is 13 residues long. The CDR3 reads CASSLYRQDSQYF.

The rearrangement joins TRBV28 to TRBJ2-7; there is no DNA to check the TCRdb D call of TRBD1. The CDR3 is 14 amino acids. Germline V gene data show CDR1 as MDHEN and CDR2 as SYDVKM. CDR3 amino acids: CASSQVGQFYEQYF.